A selection of T cell receptor beta chains follows, all from one sample in a study of blood T cells in healthy people across ages. Via MiXCR, TCRdb re-called the 5' RACE reads, giving one row per CDR3 protein. The table lists 700,000 or so distinct CDR3 sequences, approximately 40% of them singletons, with about 32% in the top ten. Sequencing was performed on blood. The source is a man older than 75 in good health. Both conserved end residues are trimmed from each CDR3. Each record gives: clone size, V gene, J gene, CDR3 protein. A clone size is listed for some rows: how often the clone was seen (once, few, many), or a class if it is expanded.

clone size: .; V gene: TRBV28; J gene: TRBJ2-3; CDR3 protein: ASSSPRPGPDTQY
clone size: few; V gene: TRBV12-5; J gene: TRBJ2-5; CDR3 protein: ASGWNRGRETQY
clone size: once; V gene: TRBV11-2; J gene: TRBJ1-2; CDR3 protein: ASSPGTVTGYT
clone size: .; V gene: TRBV30; J gene: TRBJ1-1; CDR3 protein: AWSGRQEGEAF
clone size: many; V gene: TRBV7-2; J gene: TRBJ1-2; CDR3 protein: ASSQRQGGNYGYT
clone size: .; V gene: TRBV7-2; J gene: TRBJ1-6; CDR3 protein: ASRSGTDLYLSPLH
clone size: many; V gene: TRBV20-1; J gene: TRBJ2-5; CDR3 protein: SASLPGMETQY
clone size: .; V gene: TRBV15; J gene: TRBJ1-5; CDR3 protein: ATSRDLGQGRQPQH
clone size: few; V gene: TRBV20-1; J gene: TRBJ2-7; CDR3 protein: SARVEPSGAFNEQY
clone size: few; V gene: TRBV2; J gene: TRBJ2-7; CDR3 protein: ASKLAGVYEQY
clone size: .; V gene: TRBV6-5; J gene: TRBJ1-5; CDR3 protein: ASSYSKQSNQPQH
clone size: few; V gene: TRBV20-1; J gene: TRBJ2-7; CDR3 protein: SARDLGHPYEQY
clone size: .; V gene: TRBV4-3; J gene: TRBJ2-7; CDR3 protein: ASSQVLLAGSSYEQY
clone size: .; V gene: TRBV27; J gene: TRBJ2-3; CDR3 protein: ASRGIHTDTQY
clone size: .; V gene: TRBV29-1; J gene: TRBJ1-1; CDR3 protein: SVEWGNTEAF
clone size: .; V gene: TRBV20-1; J gene: TRBJ2-7; CDR3 protein: SAPSGQGVYEQY
clone size: .; V gene: TRBV2; J gene: TRBJ1-1; CDR3 protein: ASSLVAGPNTEAF
clone size: .; V gene: TRBV9; J gene: TRBJ1-4; CDR3 protein: ASSVGRVSEKLF
clone size: .; V gene: TRBV6-2/TRBV6-3; J gene: TRBJ2-5; CDR3 protein: ASSYSTGRGGETQY
clone size: .; V gene: TRBV6-2/TRBV6-3; J gene: TRBJ2-1; CDR3 protein: ASSYEIGTGIYNEQF
clone size: many; V gene: TRBV7-8; J gene: TRBJ2-5; CDR3 protein: ASNPSRSRREETQY
clone size: few; V gene: TRBV7-2; J gene: TRBJ1-6; CDR3 protein: ASSSAGTELTPLH
clone size: .; V gene: TRBV27; J gene: TRBJ1-1; CDR3 protein: ASHSDRANTEAF
clone size: .; V gene: TRBV20-1; J gene: TRBJ1-2; CDR3 protein: SARDDPGLKPLNYGYT
clone size: .; V gene: TRBV5-1; J gene: TRBJ2-2; CDR3 protein: ASSKEGFTGELF
clone size: .; V gene: TRBV28; J gene: TRBJ1-5; CDR3 protein: ASSFIKQGGNQPQH
clone size: .; V gene: TRBV4-3; J gene: TRBJ2-5; CDR3 protein: ASSQDWASGRKETQY
clone size: many; V gene: TRBV7-7; J gene: TRBJ2-7; CDR3 protein: ASSPGTATYEQY
clone size: .; V gene: TRBV5-1; J gene: TRBJ2-7; CDR3 protein: ASSLGGTGWYERY
clone size: many; V gene: TRBV29-1; J gene: TRBJ2-3; CDR3 protein: SVDRDTQY
clone size: .; V gene: TRBV3-1; J gene: TRBJ2-5; CDR3 protein: ASSQGLAGANEQY
clone size: .; V gene: TRBV6-1; J gene: TRBJ1-5; CDR3 protein: ASSETRGQPQH
clone size: .; V gene: TRBV4-1; J gene: TRBJ2-5; CDR3 protein: ASSQGGRPQETQY
clone size: .; V gene: TRBV2; J gene: TRBJ2-1; CDR3 protein: ASSPTGDEQF
clone size: .; V gene: TRBV7-2; J gene: TRBJ1-4; CDR3 protein: ASSQRRGGNEKLF
clone size: few; V gene: TRBV7-2; J gene: TRBJ1-2; CDR3 protein: ASSLTGAGNNYGYT
clone size: .; V gene: TRBV7-2; J gene: .; CDR3 protein: ASSSGGTSGGKTQY